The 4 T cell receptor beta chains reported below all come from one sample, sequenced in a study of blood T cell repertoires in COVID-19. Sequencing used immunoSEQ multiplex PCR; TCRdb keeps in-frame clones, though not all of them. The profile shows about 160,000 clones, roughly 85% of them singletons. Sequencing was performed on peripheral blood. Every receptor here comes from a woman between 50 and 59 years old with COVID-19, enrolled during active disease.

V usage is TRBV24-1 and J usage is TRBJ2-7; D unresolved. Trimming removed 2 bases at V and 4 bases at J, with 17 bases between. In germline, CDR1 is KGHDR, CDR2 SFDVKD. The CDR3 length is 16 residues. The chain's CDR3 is CATSDSPDRGSYEQYF. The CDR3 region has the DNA TGTGCCACCAGTGATTCCCCCGATCGCGGCTCGTACGAGCAGTACTTC.

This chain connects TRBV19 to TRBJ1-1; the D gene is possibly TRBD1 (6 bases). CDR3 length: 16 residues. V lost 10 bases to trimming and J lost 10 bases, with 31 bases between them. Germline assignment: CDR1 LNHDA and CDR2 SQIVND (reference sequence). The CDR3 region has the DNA TGTGCCACCCAACCAGGGCAGGGGCCCTACTGGAATAGAGCTTTCTTT. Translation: CATQPGQGPYWNRAFF. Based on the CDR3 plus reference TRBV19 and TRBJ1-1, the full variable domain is DGGITQSPKYLFRKEGQNVTLSCEQNLNHDAMYWYRQDPGQGLRLIYYSQIVNDFQKGDIAEGYSVSREKKESFPLTVTSAQKNPTAFYLCATQPGQGPYWNRAFFGQGTRLTVV.

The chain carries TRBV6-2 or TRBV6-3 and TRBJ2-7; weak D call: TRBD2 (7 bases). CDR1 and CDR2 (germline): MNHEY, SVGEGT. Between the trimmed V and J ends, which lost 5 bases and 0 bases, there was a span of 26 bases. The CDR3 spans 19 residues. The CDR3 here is CASSHGGDWGGSSSYEQYF. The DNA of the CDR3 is TGTGCCAGCAGTCATGGTGGGGATTGGGGGGGCTCCAGCTCCTACGAGCAGTACTTC.

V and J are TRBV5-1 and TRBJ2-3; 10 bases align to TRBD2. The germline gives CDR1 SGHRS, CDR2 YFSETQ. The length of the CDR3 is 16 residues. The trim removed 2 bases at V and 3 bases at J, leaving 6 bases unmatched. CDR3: CASSLKSGGETDTQYF. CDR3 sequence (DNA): TGCGCCAGCAGCTTAAAAAGCGGGGGGGAGACAGATACGCAGTATTTT.